This T cell receptor (beta chain) was sequenced in a study of T-cell memory formation after mild COVID-19 (dated by TCRdb to 2020 to 2022). In terms of the full investigation: TCR sequence clusters from the two donors were largely donor specific. In a couple of donors, T-cell clones that expanded and contracted after mild COVID-19 were tracked by sequencing TCRalpha and TCRbeta repertoires over time. The cohort was made up of two young adult volunteers, one female and one male, who were previously healthy. Broad study findings and their caveats: Contracting CD4+ clones were found mainly in CM and EM memory subsets, while CD8+ clones were enriched in EMRA. Balanced CD4/CD8 phenotypes were observed for clones contracting from day 15 to 85, whereas a bias towards CD4+ was observed for a second wave of clones expanding from day 15 to 37. SARS-CoV-2 specificity of the second-wave clones peaking on day 37 was not confirmed. Some responding clones were found in pre-infection memory, which suggests that pre-existing cross-reactive memory T cells took part in the SARS-CoV-2 response. Only two mild cases were covered in the study, and larger cohorts including severe cases with pre-infection samples were considered necessary.

This clonotype has just a few counts. Its antigen is unknown. Per-nucleotide qualities are absent, and no much larger clonotype sits a single base away. V lost 0 bases and J lost 0 bases; the stretch between them is 10 bases long. Taken from cysteine to phenylalanine, the CDR3 has 17 residues. Only CDR3 DNA is held: 51 bases, read in frame from base 1. CDR1 and CDR2 are read off the germline V gene as SGHRS and YFSETQ. These reads were obtained on an Illumina NovaSeq 6000. cDNA libraries for TCRalpha and TCRbeta were prepared by 5'RACE using constant-segment primers, with sample barcodes and unique molecular identifiers added. RNA was extracted from every sample with Trizol reagent. Amplification of the libraries took two PCR steps, and the second step added a second sample barcode plus Illumina TruSeq adapters. Sequencing of the libraries was done on an Illumina NovaSeq, producing 2 x 150 bp paired-end reads. Per the authors' processing: Reads were demultiplexed and collapsed into UMI-guided consensus sequences with migec v1.2.7. Using mixcr v2.1.11, UMI consensuses were aligned to TRA and TRB V and J templates and then assembled into clonotypes. A clonotype was counted as expanded or contracted only when both edgeR and NoisET called the clonotype significant, with the noise models trained on biological replicates. For edgeR calls, the cutoffs were a false discovery rate-adjusted p below 0.01 and a log2 fold-change threshold of 1. PCA with hierarchical clustering of max-normalized trajectories of the 1000 most abundant clonotypes was used as exploratory dynamics analysis. Separately sequenced CD4+ and CD8+ repertoires were used to assign the CD4 or CD8 phenotype of responding clones. The public reads were quality trimmed at Q25 with fastp and then assembled into clones with MiXCR by TCRdb, keeping productive beta chains. Each CDR3 protein gets just one entry, which takes the most common genes and DNA from the rows behind it. The V and J calls reflect TCRdb's pipeline rather than the authors' work. This sample has a few hundred thousand distinct CDR3 sequences in its table, and around 15% of those were observed once. The top ten hold around 24% of the sample.

Ficoll-Paque density gradient centrifugation was the method used to isolate PBMCs. Sequenced input: PBMCs or a T cell subset sorted from them (not recorded which). This receptor chain uses TRBV5-1 and TRBJ2-6; the D gene cannot be resolved beyond TRBD1 or TRBD2, each matching 5 bases. The sequence derives from a man aged 18 to 30 who had mild COVID-19 (a few samples of this study predate the infection). The sample titles of this study are shuffled in the database, so cell type and time point are left out; the donor was told from shared clones. The sequenced DNA: TGCGCCAGCAGCTTGGCAGGGAGTCCCTCTGGGGCCAACGTCCTGACTTTC. Protein translation: CASSLAGSPSGANVLTF.